The 14 T cell receptor beta chains given below trace back to one sample, sequenced in a study of shared clonotypes between healthy human individuals. The assay was immunoSEQ multiplex PCR, and TCRdb's table has in-frame clones only and misses some. The sample carries about 960,000 clones, around 80% recorded once. The specimen sequenced was memory CD4+ T cells sorted from blood. This sample's subset: CD45RA-negative fraction. These receptors were taken from a man younger than 35 in good health.

The J gene is TRBJ1-6, the V gene TRBV19; 7 bases agree with TRBD1. The J segment lost 7 bases and the V segment lost 5 bases, leaving 11 bases of the junction unmatched. The CDR3 contains 16 residues. Germline CDR1 and CDR2: LNHDA and SQIVND (reference sequence). The CDR3 nucleotides are TGTGCCAGTAGTGAGTACGGGACAGAAGTGAATTCACCCCTCCACTTT. Protein: CASSEYGTEVNSPLHF.

This clone was found once. V and J are TRBV6-1 and TRBJ2-5; 9 nucleotides align to TRBD1. The trim removed 1 base at V and 9 bases at J, leaving 6 bases unmatched. Per germline, CDR1 MNHNS and CDR2 SASEGT. There are 14 residues in the CDR3. The CDR3 reads CASSEVQGAMAQYF. The CDR3 DNA reads TGTGCCAGCAGTGAAGTACAGGGGGCTATGGCCCAGTACTTC.

This clone was seen a few times. The rearrangement uses TRBV23-1 and TRBJ2-5; possibly TRBD1 or TRBD2 for D (6 bases each). TRBV23-1 is known as an ORF, though its function is uncertain. The CDR3 runs 14 residues. V lost 3 bases to trimming and J lost 5 bases, with 13 bases between them. The CDR3 here is CASSHRRGSETQYF. In DNA form, the CDR3 reads TGCGCCAGCAGTCATCGGAGGGGGTCCGAGACCCAGTACTTC.

V and J are TRBV18 and TRBJ1-4; 9 bases align to TRBD1. Germline CDR1 and CDR2: KGHSH and LQKENI. The CDR3 runs 18 residues. The V gene end was trimmed by 8 bases and the J gene end by 3 bases; junction bases not matched to a gene: 16. CDR3 sequence (DNA): TGTGCCAGCACACGCGGGACAGGGATGAAGGAGTCTAATGAAAAACTGTTTTTT. Its protein is CASTRGTGMKESNEKLFF.

This clone has just one count. The chain carries TRBV5-1 and TRBJ1-2, with D possibly being TRBD1 (6 bases). This CDR3 has 17 residues. V was shortened by 5 bases and J by 2 bases, with 22 bases between the two germline ends. Germline assignment: CDR1 SGHRS and CDR2 YFSETQ. The CDR3 region is CASSLTGTAQGNYGYTF. The CDR3 DNA reads as TGCGCCAGCAGTCTCACCGGGACCGCACAGGGCAACTATGGCTACACCTTC.

V gene TRBV30 combines with J gene TRBJ2-3; 7 positions match TRBD2. CDR1 GTSNPN and CDR2 SVGIG come from the germline V gene (reference sequence). Trimming at V came to 3 bases and at J to 2 bases, leaving 2 bases not matched to a gene. This CDR3 region has 13 residues. The CDR3 loop is CAWSRDYTDTQYF. CDR3 DNA sequence: TGTGCCTGGAGCCGGGACTACACAGATACGCAGTATTTT. The full variable domain, completed using reference TRBV30 and TRBJ2-3, is SQTIHQWPATLVQPVGSPLSLECTVEGTSNPNLYWYRQAAGRGLQLLFYSVGIGQISSEVPQNLSASRPQDRQFILSSKKLLLSDSGFYLCAWSRDYTDTQYFGPGTRLTVL.

J is TRBJ2-7 and V is TRBV25-1; D possibly corresponds to TRBD1 (5 bases). The germline V and J ends were trimmed by 4 bases and 1 base, with 11 bases remaining between them. This CDR3 comprises 14 residues. Per germline, CDR1 MGHDK and CDR2 SYGVNS. CDR3 DNA sequence: TGTGCCAGCAGTGGACCGACAGTTTCCTACGAGCAGTACTTC. It specifies CASSGPTVSYEQYF.

The table lists this clone with a few counts. This chain connects TRBV25-1 to TRBJ2-3; D gene uncertain. The CDR3 is made up of 15 amino acids. CDR1 is MGHDK and CDR2 is SYGVNS in the germline V gene. V lost 4 bases and J 0 bases, leaving 11 bases between the germline ends. CDR3: CASSGVSPSTDTQYF. The CDR3 DNA is TGTGCCAGCAGTGGGGTATCACCTAGCACAGATACGCAGTATTTT.

The chain links TRBV10-3 to TRBJ2-7, with TRBD2 as a possible D gene (7 bases). The CDR3 contains 13 residues. Germline CDR1 and CDR2: ENHRY and SYGVKD. Trimming stripped 8 bases from V and 3 bases from J, with 14 bases between. The CDR3 reads CAIGEGGSYEQYF. In DNA form, the CDR3 reads TGTGCCATCGGAGAGGGGGGGAGCTACGAGCAGTACTTC.

This rearrangement joins TRBV6-6 to TRBJ2-1; 7 bases agree with TRBD2. CDR3 length equals 14 residues. Germline loops: CDR1 MNHNY, CDR2 SVGAGI (reference sequence). The V and J ends lost 7 bases and 5 bases, in that order; junction bases with no gene match: 8. The CDR3: CASKISGADNEQFF. The CDR3, as DNA: TGTGCCAGCAAAATAAGCGGGGCTGACAATGAGCAGTTCTTC.

J is TRBJ1-2 and V is TRBV29-1; no firm D call. V lost 8 bases, J lost 4 bases, and 14 bases lay in between. The CDR3 length is 12 residues. Germline CDR1 is SQVTM and CDR2 is ANQGSEA. The CDR3 spells CSSQLASYGYTF. The CDR3 coding sequence is TGCAGCTCCCAGCTAGCTTCCTATGGCTACACCTTC.

The chain uses TRBV7-6 and TRBJ2-7; no firm D call. Trimming took off 5 bases at V and 2 bases at J, with 13 bases between the two ends. Per the germline V gene, CDR1 is SGHVS and CDR2 is FNYEAQ. This CDR3 spans 14 amino acids. CDR3 in amino acids: CASSTGRAPYEQYF. Written as DNA, the CDR3 is TGTGCCAGCAGCACTGGACGGGCTCCCTACGAGCAGTACTTC.

This sequence joins TRBV25-1 and TRBJ2-5, with D perhaps matching TRBD1 or TRBD2 (5 bases each). The V end was cut by 3 bases, the J end by 7 bases, with 18 bases between. From germline, CDR1 is MGHDK and CDR2 SYGVNS. The CDR3 sequence is 15 residues long. The CDR3 spells CASSEPVGTTGTQYF. For the CDR3, the DNA is TGTGCCAGCAGTGAGCCCGTAGGGACCACGGGGACCCAGTACTTC.

CDR3 loop: CASSQGTGGYEQYF. DNA for the CDR3: TGTGCCAGCAGCCAAGGGACAGGGGGGTACGAGCAGTACTTC. V and J are TRBV7-2 and TRBJ2-7; TRBD1 agrees at 11 bases. V was pared by 5 bases and J by 4 bases, with 4 bases of the junction left unmatched. The CDR3 covers 14 residues. CDR1 is SGHTA and CDR2 is FQGNSA in the germline V gene.